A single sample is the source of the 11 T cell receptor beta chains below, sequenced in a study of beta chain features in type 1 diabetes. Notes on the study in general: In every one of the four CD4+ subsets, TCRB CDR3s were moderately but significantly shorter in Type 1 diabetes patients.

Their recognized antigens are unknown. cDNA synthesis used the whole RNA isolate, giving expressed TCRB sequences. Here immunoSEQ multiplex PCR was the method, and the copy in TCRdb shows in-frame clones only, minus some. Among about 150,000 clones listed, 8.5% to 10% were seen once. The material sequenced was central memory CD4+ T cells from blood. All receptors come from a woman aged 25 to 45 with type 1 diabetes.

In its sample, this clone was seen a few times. CDR3 residues: CASSPDTGIGYTF. The DNA for the CDR3 is TGTGCCAGCAGCCCAGATACAGGCATTGGCTACACCTTC. This chain uses TRBV7-2 with TRBJ1-2; D might be TRBD1 (5 bases). In germline, CDR1 is SGHTA, CDR2 FQGNSA. Deletions cut 5 bases from V and 7 bases from J, with 14 bases between. This CDR3 comprises 13 residues.

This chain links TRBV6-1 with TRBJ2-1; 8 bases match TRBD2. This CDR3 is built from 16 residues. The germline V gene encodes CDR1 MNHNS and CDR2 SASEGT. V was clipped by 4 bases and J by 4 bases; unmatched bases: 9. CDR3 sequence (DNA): TGTGCCAGCAGTGGGGGACCGGGGGGGGGATACAATGAGCAGTTCTTC. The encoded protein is CASSGGPGGGYNEQFF.

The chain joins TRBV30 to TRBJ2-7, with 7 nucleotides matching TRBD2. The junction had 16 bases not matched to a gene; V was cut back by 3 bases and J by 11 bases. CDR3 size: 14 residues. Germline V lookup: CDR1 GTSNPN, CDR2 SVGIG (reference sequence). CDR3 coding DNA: TGTGCCTGGAGCGACCATACTAGCGCCCTGGGGGAGTACTTC. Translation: CAWSDHTSALGEYF.

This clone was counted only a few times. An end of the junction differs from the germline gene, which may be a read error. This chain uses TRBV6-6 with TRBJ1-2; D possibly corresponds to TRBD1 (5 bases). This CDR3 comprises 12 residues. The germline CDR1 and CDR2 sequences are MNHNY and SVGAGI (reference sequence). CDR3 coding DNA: TGTGCCATCAGTCAAGACAGCTATGGCTACACCTTC. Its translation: CAISQDSYGYTF.

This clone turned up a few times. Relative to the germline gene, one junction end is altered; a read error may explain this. The DNA for the CDR3 is TGTGCCAGCAGCCTAGCATTAGGCGGGGGAGGTCGTGGCTACACCTTC. This encodes CASSLALGGGGRGYTF. V is TRBV7-9 and J is TRBJ1-2; weak D call: TRBD1 (5 bases). Germline assignment: CDR1 SEHNR and CDR2 FQNEAQ (reference sequence). The CDR3 runs to 16 residues.

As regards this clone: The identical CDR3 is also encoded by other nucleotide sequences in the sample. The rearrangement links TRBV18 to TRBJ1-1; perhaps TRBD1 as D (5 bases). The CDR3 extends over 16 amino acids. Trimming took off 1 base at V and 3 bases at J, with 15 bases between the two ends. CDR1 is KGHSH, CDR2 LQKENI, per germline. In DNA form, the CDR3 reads TGTGCCAGCTCACCACGTGGGGGAGGGCTGGACACTGAAGCTTTCTTT. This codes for CASSPRGGGLDTEAFF.

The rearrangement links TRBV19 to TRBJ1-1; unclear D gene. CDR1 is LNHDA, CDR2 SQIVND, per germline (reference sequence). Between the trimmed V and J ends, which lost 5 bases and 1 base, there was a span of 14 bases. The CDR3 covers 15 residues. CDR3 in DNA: TGTGCCAGTAGTCCAGCGTCCTATCAGAACACTGAAGCTTTCTTT. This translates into CASSPASYQNTEAFF. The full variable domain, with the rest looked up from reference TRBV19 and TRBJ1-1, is DGGITQSPKYLFRKEGQNVTLSCEQNLNHDAMYWYRQDPGQGLRLIYYSQIVNDFQKGDIAEGYSVSREKKESFPLTVTSAQKNPTAFYLCASSPASYQNTEAFFGQGTRLTVV.

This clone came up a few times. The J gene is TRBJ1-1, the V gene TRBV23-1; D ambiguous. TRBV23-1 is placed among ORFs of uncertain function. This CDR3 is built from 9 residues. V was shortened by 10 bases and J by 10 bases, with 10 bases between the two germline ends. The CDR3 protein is CATPGGAFF. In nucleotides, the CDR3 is TGCGCCACCCCGGGAGGAGCTTTCTTT.

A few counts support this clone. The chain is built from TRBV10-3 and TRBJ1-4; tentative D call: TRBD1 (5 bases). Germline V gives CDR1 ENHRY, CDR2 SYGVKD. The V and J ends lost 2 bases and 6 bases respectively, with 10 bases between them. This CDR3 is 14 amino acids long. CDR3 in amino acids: CAISEGASDEKLFF. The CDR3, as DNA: TGTGCCATCAGTGAGGGGGCGTCGGATGAAAAACTGTTTTTT.

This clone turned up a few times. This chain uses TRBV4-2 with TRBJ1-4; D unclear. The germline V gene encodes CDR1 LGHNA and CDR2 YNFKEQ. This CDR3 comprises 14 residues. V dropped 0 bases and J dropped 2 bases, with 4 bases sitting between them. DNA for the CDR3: TGTGCCAGCAGCCAAGAGACTACTAATGAAAAACTGTTTTTT. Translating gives CASSQETTNEKLFF.

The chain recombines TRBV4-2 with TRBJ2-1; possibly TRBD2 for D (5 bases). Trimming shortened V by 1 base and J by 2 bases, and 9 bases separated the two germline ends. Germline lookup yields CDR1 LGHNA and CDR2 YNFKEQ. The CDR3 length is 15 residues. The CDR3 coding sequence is TGTGCCAGCAGCCAAGGAGAGGGCCCCTACAATGAGCAGTTCTTC. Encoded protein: CASSQGEGPYNEQFF.